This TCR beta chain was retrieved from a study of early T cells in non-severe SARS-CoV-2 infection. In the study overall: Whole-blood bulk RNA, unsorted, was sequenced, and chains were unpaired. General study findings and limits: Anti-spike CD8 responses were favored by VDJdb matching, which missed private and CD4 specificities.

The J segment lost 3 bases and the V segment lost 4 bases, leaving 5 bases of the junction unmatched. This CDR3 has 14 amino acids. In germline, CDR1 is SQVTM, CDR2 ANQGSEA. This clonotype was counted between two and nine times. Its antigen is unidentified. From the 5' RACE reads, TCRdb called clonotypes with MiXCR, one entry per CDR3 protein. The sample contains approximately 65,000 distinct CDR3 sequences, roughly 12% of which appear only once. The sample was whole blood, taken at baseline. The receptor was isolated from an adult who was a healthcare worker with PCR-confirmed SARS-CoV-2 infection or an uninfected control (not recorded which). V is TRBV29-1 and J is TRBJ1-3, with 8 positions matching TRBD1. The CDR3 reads CSVGDRRGGNTIYF. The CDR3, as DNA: TGCAGCGTTGGGGACAGGCGTGGTGGAAACACCATATATTTT.